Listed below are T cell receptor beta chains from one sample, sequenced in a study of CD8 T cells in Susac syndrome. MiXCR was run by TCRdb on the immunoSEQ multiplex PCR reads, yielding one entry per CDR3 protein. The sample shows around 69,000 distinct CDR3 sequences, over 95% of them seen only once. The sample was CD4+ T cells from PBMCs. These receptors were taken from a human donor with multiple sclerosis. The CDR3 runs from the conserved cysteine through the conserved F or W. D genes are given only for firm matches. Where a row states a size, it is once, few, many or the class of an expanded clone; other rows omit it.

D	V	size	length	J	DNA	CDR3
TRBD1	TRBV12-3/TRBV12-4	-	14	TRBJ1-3	TGTGCCAGCAAGGGGACAGGTTCTGGAAACACCATATATTTT	CASKGTGSGNTIYF
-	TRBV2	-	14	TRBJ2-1	TGTGCCAGCAGTGAGTCGACTTCCTACAATGAGCAGTTCTTC	CASSESTSYNEQFF
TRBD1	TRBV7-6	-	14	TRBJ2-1	TGTGCCAGCAGCCCGTCGACAGGGTACAATGAGCAGTTCTTC	CASSPSTGYNEQFF
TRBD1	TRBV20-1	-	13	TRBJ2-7	TGCAGTGCGGGACAGGGGGTAGGGTACGAGCAGTACTTC	CSAGQGVGYEQYF
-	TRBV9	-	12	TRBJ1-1	TGTGCCAGCAAGCGGCCGGGCGCTGAAGCTTTCTTT	CASKRPGAEAFF
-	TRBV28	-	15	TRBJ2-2	TGTGCCAGCAGTGGGACGGCCGCGAACACCGGGGAGCTGTTTTTT	CASSGTAANTGELFF
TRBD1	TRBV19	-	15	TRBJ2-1	TGTGCCAGTAGTCCGGACAGGCCTTCCTACAATGAGCAGTTCTTC	CASSPDRPSYNEQFF
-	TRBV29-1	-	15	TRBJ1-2	TGCAGCGTCGACGGGACCGCCGGTCTTAACTATGGCTACACCTTC	CSVDGTAGLNYGYTF
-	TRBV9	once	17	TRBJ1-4	TGTGCCAGCAGCCCTGAGACAGGCCCTGCAACTAATGAAAAACTGTTTTTT	CASSPETGPATNEKLFF
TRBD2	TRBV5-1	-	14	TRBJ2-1	TGCGCCAGCCAGTCCGGGACTAGCAACAATGAGCAGTTCTTC	CASQSGTSNNEQFF
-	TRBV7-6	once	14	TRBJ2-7	TGTGCCAGCAGCCCAACGGGACCCCTGTACGAGCAGTACTTC	CASSPTGPLYEQYF
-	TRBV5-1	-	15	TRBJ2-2	TGCGCCAGCAGCTTGTCGGGCGTTAGCACCGGGGAGCTGTTTTTT	CASSLSGVSTGELFF
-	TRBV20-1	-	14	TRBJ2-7	TGCAGTGCTCCCAAGCGGGCGAGCTCCTACGAGCAGTACTTC	CSAPKRASSYEQYF
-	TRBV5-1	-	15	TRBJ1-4	TGCGCCAGCAGCTTGGAGGGCCTATCTAATGAAAAACTGTTTTTT	CASSLEGLSNEKLFF
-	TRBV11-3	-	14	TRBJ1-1	TGTGCCAGCAGCTTGGAGACAGGGAACACTGAAGCTTTCTTT	CASSLETGNTEAFF
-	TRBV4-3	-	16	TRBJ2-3	TGCGCCAGCAGCCAAGAAGCACGAGCGGTTGGGGATACGCAGTATTTT	CASSQEARAVGDTQYF
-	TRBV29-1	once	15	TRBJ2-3	TGCAGCGTCCGACGGCAGGGCCACGGTTTAGATACGCAGTATTTT	CSVRRQGHGLDTQYF
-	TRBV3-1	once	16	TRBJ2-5	TGTGCCAGCAGCCAAGGACACTCGAAGGGGCAAGAGACCCAGTACTTC	CASSQGHSKGQETQYF
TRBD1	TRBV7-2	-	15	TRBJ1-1	TGTGCCAGCAGCCGGGACAGGGGTGTGAACACTGAAGCTTTCTTT	CASSRDRGVNTEAFF
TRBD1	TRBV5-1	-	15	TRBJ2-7	TGCGCCAGCACCGTAGCCGGGACAGGGGGCTACGAGCAGTACTTC	CASTVAGTGGYEQYF
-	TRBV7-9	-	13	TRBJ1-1	TGTGCCAGCAGCTTCGAGGGGAACACTGAAGCTTTCTTT	CASSFEGNTEAFF
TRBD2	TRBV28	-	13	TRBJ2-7	TGTGCCAGCGGCTTAGCGGGGGGGTACGAGCAGTACTTC	CASGLAGGYEQYF
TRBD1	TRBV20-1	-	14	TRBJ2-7	TGCAGTGCTAGTCTAGGACAGGGGGCTTACGAGCAGTACTTC	CSASLGQGAYEQYF
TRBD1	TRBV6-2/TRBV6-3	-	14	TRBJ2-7	TGTGCCAGCAGTCAACGGACAGGGGGCTACGAGCAGTACTTC	CASSQRTGGYEQYF
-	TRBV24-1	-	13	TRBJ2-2	TGTGCCGCCCGTTCCCCGAACACCGGGGAGCTGTTTTTT	CAARSPNTGELFF
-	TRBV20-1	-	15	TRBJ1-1	TGCAGTGCTAGAGATGTGCAGGTCGCGAACACTGAAGCTTTCTTT	CSARDVQVANTEAFF
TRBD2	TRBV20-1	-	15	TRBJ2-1	TGCAGTGCTGCTTATGGGCGGGGGGGGTTCAATGAGCAGTTCTTC	CSAAYGRGGFNEQFF
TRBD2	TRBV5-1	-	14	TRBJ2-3	TGCGCCAGCACCCCTAGCGGGTTCACAGATACGCAGTATTTT	CASTPSGFTDTQYF
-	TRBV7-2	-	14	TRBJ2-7	TGTGCCAGCAGCTCGGCGGGCGGGCTCTACGAGCAGTACTTC	CASSSAGGLYEQYF
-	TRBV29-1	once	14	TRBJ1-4	TGCAGCGTTGAGGGGTCTACGGATAATGAAAAACTGTTTTTT	CSVEGSTDNEKLFF
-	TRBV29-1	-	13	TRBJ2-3	TGCAGCGTTGAACGGGCGGGTGCAGATACGCAGTATTTT	CSVERAGADTQYF
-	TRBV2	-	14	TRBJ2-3	TGTGCCAGCGCGAGAGCGGGCCCCACAAATACGCAGTATTTT	CASARAGPTNTQYF
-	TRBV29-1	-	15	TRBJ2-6	TGCAGCGTTGAAGACCAAAGCTCTGGGGCCAACGTCCTGACTTTC	CSVEDQSSGANVLTF
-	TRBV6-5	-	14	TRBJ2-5	TGTGCCAGCAGTTACCGCTCCAGGACGGCCCCAGAGTACTTC	CASSYRSRTAPEYF
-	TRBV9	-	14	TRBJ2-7	TGTGCCAGCAGCGTAGTAGGACAGTCTTACGAGCAGTACTTC	CASSVVGQSYEQYF
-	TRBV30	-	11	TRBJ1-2	TGTGCCTGGAGTGAGCGATATGGCTACACCTTC	CAWSERYGYTF
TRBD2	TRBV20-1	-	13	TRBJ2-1	TGCAGTGCTGGGGGACTAGCGGGGGGCATCGTGTTCTTC	CSAGGLAGGIVFF
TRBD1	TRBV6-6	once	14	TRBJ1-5	TGTGCCAGCGAAGGGACAGAAAGAAATCAGCCCCAGCATTTT	CASEGTERNQPQHF
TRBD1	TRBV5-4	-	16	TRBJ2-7	TGTGCCAGCAGCAAACAAACCGGGACAGCCTCCTACGAGCAGTACTTC	CASSKQTGTASYEQYF
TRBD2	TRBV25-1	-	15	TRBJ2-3	TGTGCCAGCAGTGTACGGCGGGGGGGCACAGATACGCAGTATTTT	CASSVRRGGTDTQYF
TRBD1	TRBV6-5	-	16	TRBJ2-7	TGTGCCAGCAGTTACCATCAGGGACAGGGGTCCTACGAGCAGTACTTC	CASSYHQGQGSYEQYF